The 9 T cell receptor beta chains reported below all come from one sample, sequenced in a study of cytomegalovirus exposure and HLA in healthy donors. Amplification used 60 Vbeta primers and 13 Jbeta primers. TCRdb keeps only in-frame clones here, not all; method: immunoSEQ multiplex PCR. Found here are around 99,000 clones, roughly four fifths of them singletons; the top ten hold about 2%. Source material: PBMCs. Source of these receptors: a man aged 18 to 35 in good health and CMV-seronegative.

The chain recombines TRBV5-1 with TRBJ2-2, with 8 bases fitting TRBD2. Looked up from germline, CDR1 is SGHRS and CDR2 is YFSETQ. The CDR3 contains 14 residues. Germline trimming cut 7 bases from V and 2 bases from J; bases unmatched to any gene: 4. The CDR3 here is CASRGGSNTGELFF. CDR3 nucleotides: TGCGCCAGCCGGGGGGGATCAAACACCGGGGAGCTGTTTTTT.

The gene calls are TRBV18 and TRBJ1-1; TRBD1 might be the D (5 bases). The germline gives CDR1 KGHSH, CDR2 LQKENI. The CDR3 spans 17 residues. V was shortened by 3 bases and J by 0 bases, with 17 bases between the two germline ends. The DNA of the CDR3 is TGTGCCAGCTCACCCTCACCCACAGGAAACATGAACACTGAAGCTTTCTTT. This sequence encodes CASSPSPTGNMNTEAFF.

The chain recombines TRBV14 with TRBJ2-3, with a tentative D call TRBD2 (5 bases). Germline V gene lookup returns CDR1 SGHDN and CDR2 FVKESK. Trimming took 1 base from V and 2 from J, leaving 22 bases between them. The CDR3 covers 19 residues. CDR3 sequence (DNA): TGTGCCAGCAGCCAAGGACGCCCATACACTAGGGTAGACACAGATACGCAGTATTTT. Its translation: CASSQGRPYTRVDTDTQYF.

This chain joins TRBV28 and TRBJ1-3; no reliable D call. Trimming cost V 5 bases and J 5 bases, with 16 bases left between them. Germline CDR1 MDHEN, CDR2 SYDVKM. This CDR3 is 15 amino acids long. CDR3 DNA: TGTGCCAGCAGTCCCAGGACTGGAGGGAGAAACACCATATATTTT. Translation gives CASSPRTGGRNTIYF.

This clone has a handful of counts. V gene TRBV2 combines with J gene TRBJ1-1; D not certain. Between the trimmed V and J ends, which lost 8 bases and 1 base, there was a span of 5 bases. CDR3 length: 11 residues. Germline V lookup: CDR1 SNHLY, CDR2 FYNNEI. The CDR3 DNA sequence: TGTGCCAGCCGGAGGAACACTGAAGCTTTCTTT. This codes for CASRRNTEAFF.

This clone was seen a few times. The gene calls are TRBV11-2 and TRBJ2-5, with D perhaps given as TRBD1 or TRBD2 (7 bases each). Germline V gene lookup returns CDR1 SGHAT and CDR2 FQNNGV. Trimming shortened V by 5 bases and J by 2 bases, and 15 bases separated the two germline ends. The CDR3 runs to 15 residues. CDR3 sequence (DNA): TGTGCCAGCAGCCTAGGGGGCGGGGGACAAGAGACCCAGTACTTC. Its translation is CASSLGGGGQETQYF. The whole variable domain, filled in from reference TRBV11-2 and TRBJ2-5, reads EAGVAQSPRYKIIEKRQSVAFWCNPISGHATLYWYQQILGQGPKLLIQFQNNGVVDDSQLPKDRFSAERLKGVDSTLKIQPAKLEDSAVYLCASSLGGGGQETQYFGPGTRLLVL.

The chain employs TRBV5-1 and TRBJ2-3; TRBD1 is a possible D gene (5 bases). Trimming took off 4 bases at V and 4 bases at J, with 13 bases between the two ends. The CDR3 contains 14 residues. Germline V gene data show CDR1 as SGHRS and CDR2 as YFSETQ. CDR3 sequence: CASSLSQGADTQYF. CDR3 coding DNA: TGCGCCAGCAGCCTTTCCCAAGGGGCAGATACGCAGTATTTT.

The rearrangement links TRBV4-3 to TRBJ2-3; tentatively, D is TRBD2 (6 bases). The CDR3 spans 16 residues. Germline CDR1 and CDR2: LGHNA and YSLEER. The V end was cut by 0 bases, the J end by 2 bases, with 12 bases between. DNA of the CDR3: TGCGCCAGCAGCCAAGATTGGGGCGGGGTCACAGATACGCAGTATTTT. Encoded protein: CASSQDWGGVTDTQYF.

A single count supports this clone. This chain links TRBV4-2 with TRBJ1-2; 7 bases match TRBD1. Unmatched junction bases numbered 16, after V lost 4 bases and J lost 8 bases. Germline lookup yields CDR1 LGHNA and CDR2 YNFKEQ. This CDR3 comprises 16 residues. The CDR3 is CASSRTGGGGTGGYTF. The CDR3 nucleotides read TGTGCCAGCAGCCGGACAGGTGGAGGGGGAACAGGGGGCTACACCTTC.